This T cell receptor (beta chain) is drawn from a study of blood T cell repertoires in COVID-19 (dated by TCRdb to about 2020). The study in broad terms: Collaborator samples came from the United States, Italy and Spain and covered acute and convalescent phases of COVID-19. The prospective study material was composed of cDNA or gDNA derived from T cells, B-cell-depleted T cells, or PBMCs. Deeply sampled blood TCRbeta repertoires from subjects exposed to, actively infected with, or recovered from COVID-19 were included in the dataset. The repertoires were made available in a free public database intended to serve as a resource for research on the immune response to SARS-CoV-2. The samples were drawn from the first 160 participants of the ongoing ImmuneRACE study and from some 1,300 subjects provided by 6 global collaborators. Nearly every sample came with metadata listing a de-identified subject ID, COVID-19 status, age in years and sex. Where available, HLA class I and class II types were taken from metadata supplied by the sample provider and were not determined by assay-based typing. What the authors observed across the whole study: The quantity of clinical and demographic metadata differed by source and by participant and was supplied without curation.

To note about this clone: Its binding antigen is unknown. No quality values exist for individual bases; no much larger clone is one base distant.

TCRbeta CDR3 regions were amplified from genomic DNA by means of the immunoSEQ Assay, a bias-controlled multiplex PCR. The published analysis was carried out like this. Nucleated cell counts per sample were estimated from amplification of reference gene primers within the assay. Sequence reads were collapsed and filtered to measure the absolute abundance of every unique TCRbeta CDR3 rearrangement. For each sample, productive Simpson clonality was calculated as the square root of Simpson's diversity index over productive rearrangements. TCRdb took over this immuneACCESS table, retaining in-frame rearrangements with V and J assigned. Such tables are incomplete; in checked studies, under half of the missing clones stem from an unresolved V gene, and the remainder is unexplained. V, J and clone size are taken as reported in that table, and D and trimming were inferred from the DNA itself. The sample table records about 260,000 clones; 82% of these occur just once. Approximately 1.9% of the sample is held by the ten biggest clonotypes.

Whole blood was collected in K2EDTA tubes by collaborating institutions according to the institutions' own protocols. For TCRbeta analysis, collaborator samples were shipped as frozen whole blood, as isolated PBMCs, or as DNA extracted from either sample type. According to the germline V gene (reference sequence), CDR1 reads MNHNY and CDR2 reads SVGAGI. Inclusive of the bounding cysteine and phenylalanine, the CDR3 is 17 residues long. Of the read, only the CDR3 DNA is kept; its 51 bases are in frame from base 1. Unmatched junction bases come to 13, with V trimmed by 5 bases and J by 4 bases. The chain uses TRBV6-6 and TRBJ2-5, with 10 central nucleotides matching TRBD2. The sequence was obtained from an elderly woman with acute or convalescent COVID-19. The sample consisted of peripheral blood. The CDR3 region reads CASSPRGSGRPRETQYF. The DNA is TGTGCCAGCAGTCCCCGGGGTAGCGGGAGGCCGAGAGAGACCCAGTACTTC.